The 13 T cell receptor beta chains below all came from one sample that was sequenced in a study of CD8 T cells in ankylosing spondylitis. TCRdb reprocessed the 5' RACE reads with MiXCR, giving one entry per CDR3 protein. The sample holds approximately 290,000 distinct CDR3 sequences, 20% seen once. Material for sequencing was blood, either unsorted or a sorted T cell fraction (not recorded which). The source is a female donor with ankylosing spondylitis or in good health (not recorded which).

This clonotype was counted between two and nine times. This chain connects TRBV20-1 to TRBJ2-2; 8 positions match TRBD2. J gave up 4 bases and V 6 bases, and 4 bases lay outside the gene matches. Germline CDR1 DFQATT, CDR2 SNEGSKA (reference sequence). The CDR3 has 13 residues. CDR3 nucleotides: TGCAGTGCCGGCGGGAGGTCCACCGGGGAGCTGTTTTTT. This encodes CSAGGRSTGELFF.

This clonotype was counted only a few times. The chain has TRBV20-1 and TRBJ2-1; D not resolved. Trimming left V 4 bases short and J 6 bases short, with 7 bases between. The CDR3 is 11 amino acids. CDR1 and CDR2 (germline): DFQATT, SNEGSKA (reference sequence). The chain's CDR3 is CSANYFNEQFF. As DNA, the CDR3 is TGCAGTGCTAACTACTTCAATGAGCAGTTCTTC.

This clonotype showed up just a few times. The rearrangement links TRBV18 to TRBJ2-3; 7 bases line up with TRBD1. J lost 5 bases, V lost 6 bases, and 5 bases had no gene match. Germline V gene lookup returns CDR1 KGHSH and CDR2 LQKENI. The CDR3 is made up of 13 amino acids. CDR3 sequence (DNA): TGTGCCAGCTCGACCAGACAGGGAGATACGCAGTATTTT. Translated: CASSTRQGDTQYF. The whole variable domain, remainder taken from reference TRBV18 and TRBJ2-3, is NAGVMQNPRHLVRRRGQEARLRCSPMKGHSHVYWYRQLPEEGLKFMVYLQKENIIDESGMPKERFSAEFPKEGPSILRIQQVVRGDSAAYFCASSTRQGDTQYFGPGTRLTVL.

The rearrangement uses TRBV2 and TRBJ2-5; D unresolved. The CDR3 has 14 residues. Germline assignment: CDR1 SNHLY and CDR2 FYNNEI. Deletions cut 4 bases from V and 5 bases from J, with 14 bases between. The CDR3 DNA reads as TGTGCCAGCAGTGTAGATACGGTGGCGGAGACCCAGTACTTC. Its protein product is CASSVDTVAETQYF.

In its sample, this clonotype was seen a few times. The chain recombines TRBV2 with TRBJ2-3; D not resolved. The CDR3 sequence is 14 residues long. CDR1 and CDR2 from the germline V gene are SNHLY and FYNNEI. The V gene lost 0 bases and the J gene lost 2 bases, with 6 bases spanning the gap. The CDR3 loop is CASSEAHPTDTQYF. CDR3 DNA: TGTGCCAGCAGTGAAGCGCACCCCACAGATACGCAGTATTTT.

This clonotype was observed a handful of times. This rearrangement joins TRBV20-1 to TRBJ2-4; perhaps TRBD2 as D (6 bases). Germline loops: CDR1 DFQATT, CDR2 SNEGSKA (reference sequence). CDR3 length equals 14 residues. V was pared by 5 bases and J by 7 bases, with 18 bases between. The CDR3 DNA sequence: TGCAGTGCTGGGGGAGGAGGCCGGGGGAACATTCAGTACTTC. It specifies CSAGGGGRGNIQYF.

The V and J genes are TRBV6-2 or TRBV6-3 and TRBJ1-1; 10 nucleotides align to TRBD1. V shed 6 bases, J shed 5 bases, and the junction held 3 bases outside the gene matches. The CDR3 covers 13 residues. Germline assignment: CDR1 MNHEY and CDR2 SVGEGT. CDR3 sequence reads: CASRGQGVTEAFF. The CDR3 DNA reads as TGTGCCAGCAGAGGACAGGGGGTAACTGAAGCTTTCTTT.

This chain links TRBV24-1 with TRBJ1-2; D is ambiguous. Germline-derived CDR1 and CDR2 are KGHDR and SFDVKD. The CDR3 covers 12 residues. The V gene lost 9 bases and the J gene lost 5 bases, with 12 bases spanning the gap. The CDR3 here is CATAHEVYGYTF. The CDR3 DNA follows: TGTGCCACCGCCCATGAGGTGTATGGCTACACCTTC.

This clonotype turned up a few times. V and J are TRBV12-3 or TRBV12-4 and TRBJ1-1; D gene ambiguous. The V end lost 3 bases, the J end lost 1 base, and 9 bases lay between the germline ends. The CDR3 is 14 amino acids. The chain's CDR3 is CASSFAQTNTEAFF. CDR3 nucleotides: TGTGCCAGCAGTTTTGCACAGACGAACACTGAAGCTTTCTTT.

The chain employs TRBV12-3 or TRBV12-4 and TRBJ1-2; no definite D call. The CDR3 runs 16 residues. V lost 3 bases, J lost 2 bases, and 16 bases lay in between. CDR3 loop: CASSFGPPLVNYGYTF. In DNA form, the CDR3 reads TGTGCCAGCAGTTTTGGGCCTCCGCTCGTCAACTATGGCTACACCTTC.

This clonotype was recorded many times. The V call is TRBV29-1, the J call TRBJ2-1, with D possibly matching TRBD1 (6 bases). V lost 6 bases and J 6 bases, leaving 15 bases between the germline ends. CDR3 length equals 13 residues. Germline V CDR1 and CDR2: SQVTM, ANQGSEA. The CDR3 DNA follows: TGCAGCGTGACGGTGACAGGCGTCAATGAGCAGTTCTTC. Translating it yields CSVTVTGVNEQFF.

This chain links TRBV7-2 with TRBJ2-3; 14 bases align to TRBD2. The CDR3 is 18 residues long. V was pared by 2 bases and J by 2 bases, with 6 bases of the junction left unmatched. Germline values: CDR1 SGHTA, CDR2 FQGNSA. The CDR3 sequence is CASSLSGTSGRNTDTQYF. DNA of the CDR3: TGTGCCAGCAGCTTATCGGGGACTAGCGGGAGAAACACAGATACGCAGTATTTT.

This clonotype was observed a handful of times. The rearrangement links TRBV11-3 to TRBJ2-3; D is possibly TRBD2 (6 bases). The CDR3 loop spans 14 amino acids. V shed 2 bases and J shed 6 bases, with 12 bases lying between them. CDR1 SGHNT and CDR2 YENEEA come from the germline V gene. The CDR3 DNA reads TGTGCCAGCAGCTTAAACTCACGGGGGGATACGCAGTATTTT. It encodes CASSLNSRGDTQYF. Full variable domain (outside the CDR3, taken from reference TRBV11-3 and TRBJ2-3): EAGVVQSPRYKIIEKKQPVAFWCNPISGHNTLYWYLQNLGQGPELLIRYENEEAVDDSQLPKDRFSAERLKGVDSTLKIQPAELGDSAVYLCASSLNSRGDTQYFGPGTRLTVL.